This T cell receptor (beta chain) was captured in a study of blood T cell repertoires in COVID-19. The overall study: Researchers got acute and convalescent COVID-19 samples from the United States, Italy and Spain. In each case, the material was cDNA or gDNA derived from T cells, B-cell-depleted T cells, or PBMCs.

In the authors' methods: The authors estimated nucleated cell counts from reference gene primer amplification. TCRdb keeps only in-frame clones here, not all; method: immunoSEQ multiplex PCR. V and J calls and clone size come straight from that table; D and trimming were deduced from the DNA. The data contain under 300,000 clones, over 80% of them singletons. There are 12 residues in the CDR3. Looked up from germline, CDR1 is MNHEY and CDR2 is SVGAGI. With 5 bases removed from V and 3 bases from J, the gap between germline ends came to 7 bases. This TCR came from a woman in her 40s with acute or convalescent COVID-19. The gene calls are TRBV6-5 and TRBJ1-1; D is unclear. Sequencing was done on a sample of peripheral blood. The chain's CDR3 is CASSTPYTEAFF. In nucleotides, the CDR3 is TGTGCCAGCAGTACACCTTACACTGAAGCTTTCTTT.